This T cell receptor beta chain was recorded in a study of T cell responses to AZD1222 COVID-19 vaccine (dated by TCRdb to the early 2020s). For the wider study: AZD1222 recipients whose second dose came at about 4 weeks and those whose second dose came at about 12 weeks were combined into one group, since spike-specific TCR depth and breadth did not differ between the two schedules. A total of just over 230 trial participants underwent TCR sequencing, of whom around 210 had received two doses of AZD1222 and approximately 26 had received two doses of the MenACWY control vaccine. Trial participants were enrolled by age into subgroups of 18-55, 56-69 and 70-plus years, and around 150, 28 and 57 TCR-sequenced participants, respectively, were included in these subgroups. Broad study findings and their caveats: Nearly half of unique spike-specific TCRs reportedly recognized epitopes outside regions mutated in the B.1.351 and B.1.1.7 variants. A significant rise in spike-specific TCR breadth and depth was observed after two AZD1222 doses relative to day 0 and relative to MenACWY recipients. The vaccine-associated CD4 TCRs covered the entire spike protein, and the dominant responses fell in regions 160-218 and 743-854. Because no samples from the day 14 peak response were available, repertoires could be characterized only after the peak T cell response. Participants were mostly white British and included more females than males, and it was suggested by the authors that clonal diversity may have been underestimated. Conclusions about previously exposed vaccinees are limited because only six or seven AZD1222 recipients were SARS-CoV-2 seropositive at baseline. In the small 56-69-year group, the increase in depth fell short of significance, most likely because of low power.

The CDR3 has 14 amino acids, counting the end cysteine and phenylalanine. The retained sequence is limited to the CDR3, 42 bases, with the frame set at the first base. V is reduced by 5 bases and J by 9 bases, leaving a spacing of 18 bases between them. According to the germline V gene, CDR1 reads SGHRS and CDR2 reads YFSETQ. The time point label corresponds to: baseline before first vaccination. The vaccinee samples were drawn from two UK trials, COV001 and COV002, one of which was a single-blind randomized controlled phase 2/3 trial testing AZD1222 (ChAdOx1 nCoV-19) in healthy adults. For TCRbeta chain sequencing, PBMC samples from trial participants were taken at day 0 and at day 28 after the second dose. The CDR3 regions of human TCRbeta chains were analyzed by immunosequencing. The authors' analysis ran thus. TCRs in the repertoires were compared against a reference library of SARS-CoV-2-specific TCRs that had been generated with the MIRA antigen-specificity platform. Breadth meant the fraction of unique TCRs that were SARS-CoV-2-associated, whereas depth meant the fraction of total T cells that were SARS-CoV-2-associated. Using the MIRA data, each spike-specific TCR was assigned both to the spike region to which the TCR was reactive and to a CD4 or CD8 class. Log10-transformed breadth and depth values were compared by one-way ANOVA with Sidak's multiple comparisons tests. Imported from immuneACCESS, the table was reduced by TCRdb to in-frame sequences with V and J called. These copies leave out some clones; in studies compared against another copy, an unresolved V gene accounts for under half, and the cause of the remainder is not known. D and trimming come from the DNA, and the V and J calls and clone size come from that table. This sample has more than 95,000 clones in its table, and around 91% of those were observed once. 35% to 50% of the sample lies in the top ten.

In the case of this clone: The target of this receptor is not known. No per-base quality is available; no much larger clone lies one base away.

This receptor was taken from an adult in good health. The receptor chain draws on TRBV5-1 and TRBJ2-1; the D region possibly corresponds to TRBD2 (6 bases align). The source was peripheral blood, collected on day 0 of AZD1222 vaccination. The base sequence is TGCGCCAGCAGTCCTCAGACTAGGTACCTTGAGCAGTTCTTC. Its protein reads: CASSPQTRYLEQFF.